This entry is about one TCR beta chain. Its antigen is unknown. CDR3 length equals 15 residues. V shed 6 bases and J shed 2 bases, with 15 bases lying between them. Carried by the TCR beta cDNA libraries were unique molecular identifiers. Roughly 470,000 cDNA molecules came from approximately 1 to 10 million T cells. TCRdb analysed the PCR reads with MiXCR anew, one entry per CDR3 protein. In the table there are roughly 600,000 distinct CDR3 sequences, about 40% of which are singletons. This specimen comes from a study of post-analysis software for immune sequencing data. On the study more broadly: Some patients lacked subtype; others had relapsing-remitting, secondary progressive or progressive-relapsing disease.

Notes on the study in general: Five TRBV segments, including TRBV5-6, TRBV5-1 and TRBV20-1, were more frequent in patients than controls. Strong co-clustering by F measure was seen for same-batch samples. Significantly lower normalized Chao1 diversity was seen in multiple sclerosis patients than in controls.

The rearrangement uses TRBV12-3 or TRBV12-4 and TRBJ2-3; D may correspond to TRBD1 or TRBD2 (5 bases each). The sequenced material came from blood. This TCR was sampled from a girl aged 5-17 years with multiple sclerosis. In DNA form, the CDR3 reads TGTGCCAGCAGCCGTGCCGGGGCTCACACAGATACGCAGTATTTT. It is translated as CASSRAGAHTDTQYF.